Sequencing of this T cell receptor beta chain was carried out in a study of blood T cells in healthy people across ages. The second PCR ran about 6 to 11 cycles with a sample-barcoded 5' primer and J-beta primers. TCRdb fed the 5' RACE reads into MiXCR, producing one record per CDR3 protein. Here the sample spans hundreds of thousands of distinct CDR3 sequences, about 27% being singletons. This clonotype occurred a few times. Its antigen is unidentified. Germline assignment: CDR1 DFQATT and CDR2 SNEGSKA (reference sequence). This CDR3 has 15 residues. V was clipped by 8 bases and J by 3 bases, with 23 bases between them. Study findings and constraints: In older individuals, TCR beta diversity per million T cells was lower, falling roughly linearly with age.

The sample also formed part of further work on T cells of mothers and their children.

The chain couples TRBV20-1 to TRBJ2-7, with D hard to call. The clonotype originates from a boy under 10 years old in good health. The source material was blood. CDR3 residues: CSPASRLSSIYEQYF. CDR3 DNA: TGCAGTCCCGCGAGCAGGTTGTCTTCCATCTACGAGCAGTACTTC.